This T cell receptor (beta chain) was sequenced for a study of cytomegalovirus exposure and HLA in healthy donors. Germline V gene sequence: CDR1 LGHNA, CDR2 YSLEER. The CDR3 is made up of 13 amino acids. The PCR had 60 Vbeta and 13 Jbeta primers. Assay: immunoSEQ multiplex PCR; the TCRdb copy retains only in-frame clones and omits some. The data contain over 110,000 clones, approximately 84% of them seen just once; the ten biggest clones take up roughly 9.9%. The rearrangement uses TRBV4-3 and TRBJ2-5, with 7 bases lining up with TRBD2. The J call may be incorrect, as the DNA end agrees better with TRBJ2-7. The specimen sequenced was PBMCs. The clonotype comes from a woman aged 55-75 years in good health and CMV-seropositive. The CDR3 DNA reads as TGCGCCAGCAGCCAAGATGGGAGGGCCGAGCAGTACTTC. Its protein product is CASSQDGRAEQYF.